This T cell receptor (beta chain) comes out of a study of blood T cell repertoires in COVID-19. Across the whole study: Italy, Spain and the United States were the sources of the convalescent and acute COVID-19 samples.

This table comes from immunoSEQ multiplex PCR, and its TCRdb copy is limited to in-frame clones, with some not included. The sample yields under 45,000 clones, around 85% seen once. CDR1 and CDR2 (germline): MNHEY, SVGEGT. The V segment lost 5 bases and the J segment 8 bases; nucleotides outside the gene matches: 10. CDR3 length equals 16 residues. The chain recombines TRBV6-2 or TRBV6-3 with TRBJ2-1; 12 positions match TRBD2. The receptor comes from a man in his sixties with active or convalescent COVID-19. Sequencing was performed on peripheral blood. Written as DNA, the CDR3 is TGTGCCAGCAGTCCCCGGACTAGCGGGAATAGCTATGAGCAGTTCTTC. Its protein product is CASSPRTSGNSYEQFF.